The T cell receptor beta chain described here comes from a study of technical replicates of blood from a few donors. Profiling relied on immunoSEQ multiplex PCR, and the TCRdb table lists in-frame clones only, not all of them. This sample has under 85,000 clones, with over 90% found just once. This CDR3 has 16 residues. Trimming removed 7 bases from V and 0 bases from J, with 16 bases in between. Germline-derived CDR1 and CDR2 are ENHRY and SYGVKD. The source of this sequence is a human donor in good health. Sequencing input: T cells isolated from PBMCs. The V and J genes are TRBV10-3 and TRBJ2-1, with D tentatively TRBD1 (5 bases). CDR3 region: CAIKIPGLNSYNEQFF. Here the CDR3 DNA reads TGTGCCATCAAAATCCCAGGGCTGAACTCCTACAATGAGCAGTTCTTC.